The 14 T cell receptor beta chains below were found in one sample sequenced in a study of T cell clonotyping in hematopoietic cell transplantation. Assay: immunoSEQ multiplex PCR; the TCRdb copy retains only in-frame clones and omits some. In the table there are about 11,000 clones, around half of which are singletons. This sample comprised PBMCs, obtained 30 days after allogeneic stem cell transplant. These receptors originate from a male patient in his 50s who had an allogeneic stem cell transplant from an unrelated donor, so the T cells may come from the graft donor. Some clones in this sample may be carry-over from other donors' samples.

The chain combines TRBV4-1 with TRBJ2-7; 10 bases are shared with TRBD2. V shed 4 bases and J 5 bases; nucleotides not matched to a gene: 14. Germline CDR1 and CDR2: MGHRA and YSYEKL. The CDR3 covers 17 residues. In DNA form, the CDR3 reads TGCGCCAGCAGCCCTATAGCGGGAGGTCTCTCGAGGGACGAGCAGTACTTC. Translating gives CASSPIAGGLSRDEQYF.

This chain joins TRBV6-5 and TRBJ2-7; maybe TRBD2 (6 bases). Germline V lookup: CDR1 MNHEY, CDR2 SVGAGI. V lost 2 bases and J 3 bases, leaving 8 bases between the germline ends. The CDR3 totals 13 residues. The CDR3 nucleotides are TGTGCCAGCAGTTACGCGGAGGGCTACGAGCAGTACTTC. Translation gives CASSYAEGYEQYF.

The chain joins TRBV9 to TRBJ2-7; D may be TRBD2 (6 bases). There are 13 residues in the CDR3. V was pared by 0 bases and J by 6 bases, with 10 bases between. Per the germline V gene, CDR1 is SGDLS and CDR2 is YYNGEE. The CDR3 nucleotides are TGTGCCAGCAGCGTAGAGTTCGGGGGCGAGCAGTACTTC. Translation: CASSVEFGGEQYF.

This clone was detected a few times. Here the CDR3 reads CASSPSVRPGNTIYF. The CDR3, as DNA: TGTGCCAGCAGCCCCTCAGTTAGGCCTGGAAACACCATATATTTT. The rearrangement joins TRBV7-2 to TRBJ1-3; D gene ambiguous. Germline V gene sequence: CDR1 SGHTA, CDR2 FQGNSA. This CDR3 region has 15 residues. V lost 5 bases and J lost 2, with 13 bases in between.

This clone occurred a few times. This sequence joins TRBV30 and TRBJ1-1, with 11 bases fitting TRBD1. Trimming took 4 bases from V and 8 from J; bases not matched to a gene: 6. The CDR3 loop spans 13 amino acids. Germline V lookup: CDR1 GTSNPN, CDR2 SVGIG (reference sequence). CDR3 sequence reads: CAWNAGTGGEAFF. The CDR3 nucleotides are TGTGCCTGGAATGCCGGGACAGGGGGGGAAGCTTTCTTT.

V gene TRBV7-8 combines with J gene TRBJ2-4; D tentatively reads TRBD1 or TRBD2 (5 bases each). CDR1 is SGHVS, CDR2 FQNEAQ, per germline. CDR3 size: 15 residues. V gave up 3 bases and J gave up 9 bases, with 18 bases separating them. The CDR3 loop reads CASSFLGTQVGIQYF. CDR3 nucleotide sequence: TGTGCCAGCAGCTTTTTAGGGACCCAAGTGGGCATTCAGTACTTC.

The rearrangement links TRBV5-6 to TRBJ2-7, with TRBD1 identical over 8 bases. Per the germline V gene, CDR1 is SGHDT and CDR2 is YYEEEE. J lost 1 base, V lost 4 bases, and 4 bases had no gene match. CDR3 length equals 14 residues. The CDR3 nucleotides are TGTGCCAGCAGCCGGGGACAGGCATCCTACGAGCAGTACTTC. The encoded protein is CASSRGQASYEQYF.

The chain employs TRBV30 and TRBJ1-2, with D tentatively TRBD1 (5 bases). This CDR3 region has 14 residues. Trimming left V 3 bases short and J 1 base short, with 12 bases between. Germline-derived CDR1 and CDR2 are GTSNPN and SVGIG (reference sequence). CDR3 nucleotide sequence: TGTGCCTGGAGAACCTCCCAGGGTAACTATGGCTACACCTTC. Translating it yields CAWRTSQGNYGYTF.

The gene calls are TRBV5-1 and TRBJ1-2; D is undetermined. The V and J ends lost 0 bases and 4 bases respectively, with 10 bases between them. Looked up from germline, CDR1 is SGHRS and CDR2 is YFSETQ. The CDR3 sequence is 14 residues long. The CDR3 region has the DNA TGCGCCAGCAGCTTGGGGAGGGTGGGCTATGGCTACACCTTC. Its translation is CASSLGRVGYGYTF.

CDR3 protein: CAWSHGRGADTQYF. The DNA for the CDR3 is TGTGCCTGGAGCCACGGGAGAGGGGCAGATACGCAGTATTTT. The chain recombines TRBV30 with TRBJ2-3; a possible D gene is TRBD2 (6 bases). In germline, CDR1 is GTSNPN, CDR2 SVGIG (reference sequence). V lost 3 bases to trimming and J lost 4 bases, with 14 bases between them. The CDR3 loop spans 14 amino acids.

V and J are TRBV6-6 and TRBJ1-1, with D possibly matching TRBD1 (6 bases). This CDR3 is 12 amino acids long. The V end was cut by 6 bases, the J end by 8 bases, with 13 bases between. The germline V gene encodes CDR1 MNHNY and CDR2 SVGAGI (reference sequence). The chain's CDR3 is CASRAWTAEAFF. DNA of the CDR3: TGTGCCAGCAGGGCCTGGACAGCCGAAGCTTTCTTT.

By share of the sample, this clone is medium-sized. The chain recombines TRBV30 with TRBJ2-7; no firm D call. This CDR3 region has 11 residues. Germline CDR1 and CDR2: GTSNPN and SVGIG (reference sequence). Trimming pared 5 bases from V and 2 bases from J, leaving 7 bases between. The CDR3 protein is CAWGQAYEQYF. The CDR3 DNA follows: TGTGCCTGGGGGCAAGCCTACGAGCAGTACTTC.

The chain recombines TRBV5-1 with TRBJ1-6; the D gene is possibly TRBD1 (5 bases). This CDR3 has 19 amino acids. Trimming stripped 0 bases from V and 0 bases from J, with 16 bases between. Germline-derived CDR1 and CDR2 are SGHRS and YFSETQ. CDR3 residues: CASSLGDGFGGSYNSPLHF. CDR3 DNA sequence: TGCGCCAGCAGCTTGGGGGACGGATTCGGGGGCTCCTATAATTCACCCCTCCACTTT.

The CDR3 loop reads CASSLRGGYNEQFF. CDR3 in DNA: TGTGCCAGCAGTTTGAGGGGAGGCTACAATGAGCAGTTCTTC. The chain employs TRBV27 and TRBJ2-1; the D gene is possibly TRBD2 (6 bases). The germline gives CDR1 MNHEY, CDR2 SMNVEV (reference sequence). This CDR3 spans 14 amino acids. The V end lost 3 bases, the J end lost 3 bases, and 9 bases lay between the germline ends.